The 17 T cell receptor beta chains below come from one sample, sequenced in a study of Graves' ophthalmopathy and Graves' hyperthyroidism. The TCR beta CDR3 regions underwent amplification from RNA transcripts. HTBI primers primed a first-round RT-PCR, and a second-round multiplex PCR followed. TCRdb re-derived calls from the multiplex PCR reads in MiXCR, one entry per CDR3 protein. Altogether 600,000 to 950,000 distinct CDR3 sequences are present, around 40% being singletons, with the ten largest covering less than 55%. The specimen was peripheral blood. The source of these receptors is an adult man with Graves' ophthalmopathy.

With regard to this clonotype: Given a much more abundant clone one base away, this may be a read error. This chain links TRBV5-6 with TRBJ2-5, with TRBD2 as a possible D gene (6 bases). This CDR3 spans 14 amino acids. Germline V CDR1 and CDR2: SGHDT, YYEEEE. CDR3: CASSWRDGEETQDF. The CDR3 DNA sequence: TGTGCCAGCAGCTGGCGGGACGGGGAAGAGACCCAGGACTTC.

This clonotype was recorded many times. The V gene is TRBV7-8, the J gene TRBJ2-2; tentatively, D is TRBD1 or TRBD2 (5 bases each). This CDR3 is 16 amino acids long. CDR1 and CDR2 (germline): SGHVS, FQNEAQ. Trimming stripped 5 bases from V and 2 bases from J, with 15 bases between. The CDR3, as DNA: TGTGCCAGCAGCGGCCGGGACGGATTTAACACCGGGGAGCTGTTTTTT. Translated, it gives CASSGRDGFNTGELFF.

The chain uses TRBV25-1 and TRBJ2-3; the D is unclear. Germline lookup yields CDR1 MGHDK and CDR2 SYGVNS. This CDR3 has 14 residues. The ends were cut back, 8 bases at V and 0 bases at J, with 12 bases in the middle. The DNA for the CDR3 is TGTGCCAGCCTTCGGACCCAAAGCACAGATACGCAGTATTTT. It encodes CASLRTQSTDTQYF.

The chain recombines TRBV10-3 with TRBJ1-2; tentative D call: TRBD1 (6 bases). This CDR3 has 14 amino acids. Trimming removed 8 bases from V and 4 bases from J, with 17 bases in between. The germline gives CDR1 ENHRY, CDR2 SYGVKD. CDR3 DNA: TGTGCCATCTTTAGCAGGGGATACGGCTATGGCTACACCTTC. Its translation is CAIFSRGYGYGYTF.

This clonotype was detected a few times. J is TRBJ2-5 and V is TRBV7-9, with 9 bases lining up with TRBD1. Per the germline V gene, CDR1 is SEHNR and CDR2 is FQNEAQ (reference sequence). With V trimmed by 4 bases and J by 5 bases, 5 bases remained unmatched. CDR3 length equals 14 residues. The CDR3 reads CASSSTGGSETQYF. For the CDR3, the DNA is TGTGCCAGCAGCTCCACAGGGGGCTCGGAGACCCAGTACTTC.

V usage is TRBV5-4 and J usage is TRBJ1-2; D is possibly TRBD1 (6 bases). V lost 2 bases to trimming and J lost 4 bases, with 15 bases between them. The CDR3 runs to 15 residues. The V gene's germline CDR1 is SGHNT and CDR2 YYREEE (reference sequence). In DNA form, the CDR3 reads TGTGCCAGCAGCTTAGCGGACAGTCCTACCTATGGCTACACCTTC. Translated, it gives CASSLADSPTYGYTF.

V usage is TRBV5-4 and J usage is TRBJ2-5, with 8 bases matching TRBD2. The V and J ends lost 5 bases and 1 base, in that order; junction bases with no gene match: 10. CDR1 is SGHNT and CDR2 is YYREEE in the germline V gene (reference sequence). This CDR3 contains 16 residues. CDR3: CASRPHRLATQETQYF. CDR3 nucleotides: TGTGCCAGCAGACCCCATCGACTAGCGACCCAAGAGACCCAGTACTTC. The entire variable domain, with the rest obtained from reference TRBV5-4 and TRBJ2-5, is as follows: ETGVTQSPTHLIKTRGQQVTLRCSSQSGHNTVSWYQQALGQGPQFIFQYYREEENGRGNFPPRFSGLQFPNYSSELNVNALELDDSALYLCASRPHRLATQETQYFGPGTRLLVL.

The chain combines TRBV11-2 with TRBJ1-1; a weak D match, TRBD1 (5 bases). CDR1 is SGHAT and CDR2 is FQNNGV in the germline V gene. The CDR3 is 14 amino acids. Trimming left V 1 base short and J 4 bases short, with 10 bases between. CDR3 in DNA: TGTGCCAGCAGCTTAGTAATGGGGACCACTGAAGCTTTCTTT. Protein: CASSLVMGTTEAFF. Supplemented by reference TRBV11-2 and TRBJ1-1, the full variable domain reads EAGVAQSPRYKIIEKRQSVAFWCNPISGHATLYWYQQILGQGPKLLIQFQNNGVVDDSQLPKDRFSAERLKGVDSTLKIQPAKLEDSAVYLCASSLVMGTTEAFFGQGTRLTVV.

This clonotype was counted between two and nine times. The rearrangement uses TRBV25-1 and TRBJ2-2; perhaps D is TRBD1 or TRBD2 (6 bases each). V gave up 6 bases and J gave up 2 bases, with 13 bases separating them. The CDR3 consists of 15 residues. Per germline, CDR1 MGHDK and CDR2 SYGVNS. The CDR3 coding sequence is TGTGCCAGCAGCGTAGCGGACAGAAACACCGGGGAGCTGTTTTTT. Amino acids: CASSVADRNTGELFF.

The table lists this clonotype with a few counts. Possible read error: a much larger clone is one base away. The V gene is TRBV12-3 or TRBV12-4, the J gene TRBJ1-6; D unclear. The germline V and J ends were trimmed by 3 bases and 7 bases, with 7 bases remaining between them. The CDR3 has 13 residues. This CDR3 is CASSFNGNSPLHF. The CDR3 nucleotides are TGTGCCAGCAGTTTCAACGGAAATTCACCCCTCCACTTT.

The J gene is TRBJ2-5, the V gene TRBV28, with TRBD1 matching 8 bases. This CDR3 region has 14 residues. Germline V lookup: CDR1 MDHEN, CDR2 SYDVKM. With 6 bases clipped from V and 7 bases from J, the junction kept 10 bases outside the gene matches. CDR3 region: CASSPLDREVTQYF. The CDR3 bases are TGTGCCAGCAGCCCCCTGGACAGGGAGGTGACCCAGTACTTC.

This chain connects TRBV7-9 to TRBJ1-6; D ambiguous. Germline assignment: CDR1 SEHNR and CDR2 FQNEAQ (reference sequence). The CDR3 sequence is 16 residues long. With 6 bases removed from V and 3 bases from J, the gap between germline ends came to 15 bases. CDR3 sequence reads: CASSARVSDYNSPLHF. CDR3 in DNA: TGTGCCAGCAGTGCTAGAGTGTCAGACTATAATTCACCCCTCCACTTT. The full variable domain, its missing parts supplied by reference TRBV7-9 and TRBJ1-6, is DTGVSQNPRHKITKRGQNVTFRCDPISEHNRLYWYRQTLGQGPEFLTYFQNEAQLEKSRLLSDRFSAERPKGSFSTLEIQRTEQGDSAMYLCASSARVSDYNSPLHFGNGTRLTVT.

V usage is TRBV20-1 and J usage is TRBJ2-2, with a weak D call TRBD1 (5 bases). Deletions cut 3 bases from V and 4 bases from J, with 15 bases between. Germline V gene sequence: CDR1 DFQATT, CDR2 SNEGSKA (reference sequence). The CDR3 sequence is 15 residues long. The CDR3 region has the DNA TGCAGTGCTAGTGATCGGACACTCGGCACCGGGGAGCTGTTTTTT. It specifies CSASDRTLGTGELFF.

This clonotype was recorded many times. The V gene is TRBV10-3, the J gene TRBJ1-6; TRBD1 agrees at 7 bases. J was trimmed by 10 bases and V by 10 bases; bases with no gene match: 10. The germline V gene encodes CDR1 ENHRY and CDR2 SYGVKD. The CDR3 is 13 residues long. This chain's CDR3 is CASRGRGSSPLHF. CDR3 nucleotide sequence: TGTGCCAGCAGAGGCAGGGGGAGCTCACCCCTCCACTTT.

The chain links TRBV12-3 or TRBV12-4 to TRBJ2-5; tentatively, D is TRBD2 (6 bases). V lost 6 bases, J lost 2 bases, and 10 bases lay in between. This CDR3 contains 13 residues. The CDR3 nucleotides read TGTGCCAGCAGCGACCGGGAGCAAGAGACCCAGTACTTC. This encodes CASSDREQETQYF.

As for this clonotype: A much larger clone lies one base from this, so it may be a read error. The gene calls are TRBV25-1 and TRBJ2-2; 7 nucleotides align to TRBD2. This CDR3 spans 16 amino acids. The junction had 4 bases not matched to a gene; V was cut back by 3 bases and J by 0 bases. Per the germline V gene, CDR1 is MGHDK and CDR2 is SYGVNS. The chain's CDR3 is CASSDNRGANTGELFF. The CDR3 DNA reads as TGTGCCAGCAGTGATAATCGGGGGGCGAACACCGGGGAGCTGTTTTTT.

This clonotype was detected a few times. The V and J genes are TRBV7-3 and TRBJ2-1; no reliable D call. The CDR3 contains 14 residues. The germline V gene encodes CDR1 SGHTA and CDR2 FQGTGA. V dropped 2 bases and J dropped 5 bases, with 10 bases sitting between them. The DNA for the CDR3 is TGTGCCAGCAGCTTAGGTCGATCCCACAATGAGCAGTTCTTC. Amino acid sequence: CASSLGRSHNEQFF.